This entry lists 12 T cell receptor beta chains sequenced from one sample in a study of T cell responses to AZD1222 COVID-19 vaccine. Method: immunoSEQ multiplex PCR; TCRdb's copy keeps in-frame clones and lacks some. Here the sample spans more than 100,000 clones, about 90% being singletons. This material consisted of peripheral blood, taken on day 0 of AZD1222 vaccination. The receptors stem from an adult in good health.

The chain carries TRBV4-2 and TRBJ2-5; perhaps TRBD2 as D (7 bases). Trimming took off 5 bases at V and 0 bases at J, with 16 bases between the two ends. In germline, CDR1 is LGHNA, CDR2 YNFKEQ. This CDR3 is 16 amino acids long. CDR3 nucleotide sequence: TGTGCCAGCAGCAAAGGGAGGGACACTTACCAAGAGACCCAGTACTTC. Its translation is CASSKGRDTYQETQYF.

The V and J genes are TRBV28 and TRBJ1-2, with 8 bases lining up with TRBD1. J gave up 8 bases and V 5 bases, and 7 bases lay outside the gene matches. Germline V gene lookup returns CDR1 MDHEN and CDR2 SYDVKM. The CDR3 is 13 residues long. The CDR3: CASSPLDRVGYTF. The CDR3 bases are TGTGCCAGCAGTCCTCTGGACAGGGTCGGCTACACCTTC.

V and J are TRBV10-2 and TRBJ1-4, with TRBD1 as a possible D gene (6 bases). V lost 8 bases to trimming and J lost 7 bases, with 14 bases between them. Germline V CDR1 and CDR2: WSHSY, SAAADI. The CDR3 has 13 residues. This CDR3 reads CASRGGSGEKLFF. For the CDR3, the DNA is TGCGCCAGCCGGGGGGGCAGTGGTGAAAAACTGTTTTTT.

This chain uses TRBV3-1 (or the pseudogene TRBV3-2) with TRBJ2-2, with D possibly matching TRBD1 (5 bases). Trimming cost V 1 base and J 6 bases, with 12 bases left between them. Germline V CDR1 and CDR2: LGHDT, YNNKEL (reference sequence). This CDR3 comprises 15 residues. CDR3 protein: CASSQGQGSSGELFF. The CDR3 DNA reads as TGTGCCAGCAGCCAAGGGCAGGGATCTTCCGGGGAGCTGTTTTTT.

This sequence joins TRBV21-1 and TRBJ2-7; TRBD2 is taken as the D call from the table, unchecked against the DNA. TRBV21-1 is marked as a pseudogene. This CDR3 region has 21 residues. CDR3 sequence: CASSKEGERLAGTNRAYEQYF. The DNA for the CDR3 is TGTGCCAGCAGCAAAGAGGGGGAAAGACTAGCGGGAACAAACCGGGCTTACGAGCAGTACTTC.

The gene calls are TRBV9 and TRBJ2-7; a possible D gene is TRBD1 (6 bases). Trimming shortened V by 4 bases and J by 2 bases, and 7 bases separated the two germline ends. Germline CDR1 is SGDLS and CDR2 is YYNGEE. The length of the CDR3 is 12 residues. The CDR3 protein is CASSPGAYEQYF. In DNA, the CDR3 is TGTGCCAGCAGCCCAGGGGCCTACGAGCAGTACTTC.

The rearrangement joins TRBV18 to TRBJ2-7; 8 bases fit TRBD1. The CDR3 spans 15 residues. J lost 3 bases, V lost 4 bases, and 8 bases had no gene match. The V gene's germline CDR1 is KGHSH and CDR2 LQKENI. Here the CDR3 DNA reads TGTGCCAGCTCACTACTCGGACAGGGAGGCTACGAGCAGTACTTC. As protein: CASSLLGQGGYEQYF. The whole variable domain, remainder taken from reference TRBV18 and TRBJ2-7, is NAGVMQNPRHLVRRRGQEARLRCSPMKGHSHVYWYRQLPEEGLKFMVYLQKENIIDESGMPKERFSAEFPKEGPSILRIQQVVRGDSAAYFCASSLLGQGGYEQYFGPGTRLTVT.

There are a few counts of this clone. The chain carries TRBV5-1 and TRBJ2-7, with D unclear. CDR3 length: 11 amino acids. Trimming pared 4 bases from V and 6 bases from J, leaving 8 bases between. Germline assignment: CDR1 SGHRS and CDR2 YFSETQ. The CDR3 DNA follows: TGCGCCAGCAGCCTGGTGGGCGAGCAGTACTTC. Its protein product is CASSLVGEQYF. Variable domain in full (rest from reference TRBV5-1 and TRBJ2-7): KAGVTQTPRYLIKTRGQQVTLSCSPISGHRSVSWYQQTPGQGLQFLFEYFSETQRNKGNFPGRFSGRQFSNSRSEMNVSTLELGDSALYLCASSLVGEQYFGPGTRLTVT.

The CDR3 DNA follows: TGCGCCAGCAGCCAAGTGTACCGGACCTCTGAAGCTTTCTTT. This encodes CASSQVYRTSEAFF. The V gene is TRBV4-3, the J gene TRBJ1-1; D gene ambiguous. Trimming cost V 1 base and J 6 bases, with 12 bases left between them. Germline CDR1 is LGHNA and CDR2 is YSLEER. The CDR3 loop spans 14 amino acids.

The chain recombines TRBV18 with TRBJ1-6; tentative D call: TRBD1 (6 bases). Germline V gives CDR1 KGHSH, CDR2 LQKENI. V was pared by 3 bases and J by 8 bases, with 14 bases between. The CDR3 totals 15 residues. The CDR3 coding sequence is TGTGCCAGCTCACCGGACAGCTTTGGGGATTCACCCCTCCACTTT. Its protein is CASSPDSFGDSPLHF.

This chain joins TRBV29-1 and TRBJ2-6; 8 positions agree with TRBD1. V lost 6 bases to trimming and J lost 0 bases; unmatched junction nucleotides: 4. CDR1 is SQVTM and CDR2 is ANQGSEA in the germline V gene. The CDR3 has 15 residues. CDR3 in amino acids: CSVGQANSGANVLTF. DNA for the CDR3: TGCAGCGTGGGACAGGCTAACTCTGGGGCCAACGTCCTGACTTTC.

This CDR3 reads CASSIRGNYGYTF. The CDR3 nucleotides read TGTGCCAGCAGCATCAGGGGTAACTATGGCTACACCTTC. The chain joins TRBV12-3 or TRBV12-4 to TRBJ1-2; D is possibly TRBD1 (6 bases). The CDR3 is 13 residues long. The ends were cut back, 6 bases at V and 1 base at J, with 9 bases in the middle.